The T cell receptor (beta chain) described here comes from a study of T cells in Graves' hyperthyroidism and ophthalmopathy. The CDR3 runs to 16 residues. Germline lookup yields CDR1 LNHDA and CDR2 SQIVND (reference sequence). The ends were cut back, 1 base at V and 1 base at J, with 11 bases in the middle. It was RNA transcripts that yielded the amplified TCR beta CDR3 regions. With the HTBI primer set, the TCR CDR3 went through a first round of RT-PCR. TCRdb re-analysed the multiplex PCR reads in MiXCR, keeping a single row per CDR3 protein. The data show roughly 400,000 distinct CDR3 sequences, with 15% to 18% seen just once and 25% to 35% held by the top ten.

This receptor was obtained from a young woman with Graves' hyperthyroidism that later progressed to Graves' ophthalmopathy. The chain carries TRBV19 and TRBJ1-5; no firm D call. Sequences were obtained from blood. CDR3 in amino acids: CASSIGGPLSNQPQHF. The CDR3 DNA follows: TGTGCCAGTAGTATAGGTGGACCCTTGAGCAATCAGCCCCAGCATTTT.